Following are 10 T cell receptor beta chains from one sample sequenced in a study of long-term antiretroviral therapy in people with HIV. Version v3.0 of the immunoSEQ assay ran at survey level. Profiling relied on immunoSEQ multiplex PCR, and the TCRdb table lists in-frame clones only, not all of them. The data hold roughly 3,500 clones, with around nine tenths observed a single time. The source material was unsorted PBMCs, sampled 0.3 years after starting antiretroviral therapy. Receptor source: a woman in her fifties or sixties with HIV.

J is TRBJ2-1 and V is TRBV5-1, with D perhaps TRBD1 (6 bases). The CDR3 is made up of 14 amino acids. The germline V gene encodes CDR1 SGHRS and CDR2 YFSETQ. V lost 4 bases, J lost 6 bases, and 14 bases lay in between. CDR3 sequence reads: CASSLFGTSNEQFF. CDR3 DNA sequence: TGCGCCAGCAGCCTATTCGGGACATCCAATGAGCAGTTCTTC.

CDR3 sequence: CASANGRGGNQPQHF. The CDR3 DNA sequence: TGTGCCAGCGCCAATGGACGGGGGGGGAATCAGCCCCAGCATTTT. The V gene is TRBV6-5, the J gene TRBJ1-5, with a weak D call TRBD1 (5 bases). The germline V gene has CDR1 MNHEY and CDR2 SVGAGI. V shed 8 bases and J shed 4 bases, with 18 bases lying between them. The CDR3 covers 15 residues.

The chain uses TRBV5-1 and TRBJ1-4; 7 bases match TRBD1. V was clipped by 2 bases and J by 10 bases; unmatched bases: 14. CDR1 SGHRS and CDR2 YFSETQ come from the germline V gene. CDR3 size: 16 residues. The CDR3, as DNA: TGCGCCAGCAGCTTAGGCAGTACAGGGGTCGAGGGAAAACTGTTTTTT. This translates into CASSLGSTGVEGKLFF.

The chain combines TRBV6-1 with TRBJ2-4; D unresolved. Germline CDR1 MNHNS, CDR2 SASEGT. V was shortened by 4 bases and J by 0 bases, with 10 bases between the two germline ends. CDR3 length: 15 amino acids. The CDR3 sequence: CASSVTQLAKNIQYF. The CDR3 DNA is TGTGCCAGCAGTGTGACACAGTTAGCCAAAAACATTCAGTACTTC.

V usage is TRBV29-1 and J usage is TRBJ2-7, with D possibly being TRBD1 (5 bases). CDR1 is SQVTM, CDR2 ANQGSEA, per germline. V was clipped by 0 bases and J by 0 bases, with 9 bases between them. This CDR3 is built from 14 residues. The CDR3 DNA reads as TGCAGCGTTGAAGATGGTGACAGCTCCTACGAGCAGTACTTC. Residues: CSVEDGDSSYEQYF.

The gene calls are TRBV12-5 and TRBJ1-2; 7 bases map to TRBD1. Trimming cost V 5 bases and J 7 bases; bases outside gene matches: 13. This CDR3 contains 15 residues. Germline values: CDR1 LGHNT, CDR2 FRNRAP. CDR3 nucleotide sequence: TGTGCTAGTGGTCGCCCCGGGACAGATTTAGGTGGCTACACCTTC. This encodes CASGRPGTDLGGYTF.

V usage is TRBV4-1 and J usage is TRBJ1-3; D is perhaps TRBD1 (6 bases). The CDR3 is 16 amino acids. The V end lost 3 bases, the J end lost 1 base, and 13 bases lay between the germline ends. Germline V gene data show CDR1 as MGHRA and CDR2 as YSYEKL. CDR3 sequence (DNA): TGCGCCAGCAGCCAGTACGACAGGCGTTCTGGAAACACCATATATTTT. Translated, it gives CASSQYDRRSGNTIYF.

This clone was picked up one time. The CDR3 coding sequence is TGTGCCAGCAGCACGGACAGTCCAAGAACAGAGACCCAGTACTTC. Translation gives CASSTDSPRTETQYF. The gene calls are TRBV11-1 and TRBJ2-5; a weak D match, TRBD1 (6 bases). Deletions cut 5 bases from V and 4 bases from J, with 17 bases between. The CDR3 is 15 residues long. The germline gives CDR1 SGHAT, CDR2 FQDESV (reference sequence).

The chain is built from TRBV18 and TRBJ1-2, with 10 bases identical to TRBD1. Trimming took 5 bases from V and 4 from J; bases not matched to a gene: 10. This CDR3 comprises 16 residues. Germline loops: CDR1 KGHSH, CDR2 LQKENI. For the CDR3, the DNA is TGTGCCAGCTCAGCAACGACCGGGACAGGGGCCTATGGCTACACCTTC. It is translated as CASSATTGTGAYGYTF. The full variable domain, rest sourced from reference TRBV18 and TRBJ1-2, is NAGVMQNPRHLVRRRGQEARLRCSPMKGHSHVYWYRQLPEEGLKFMVYLQKENIIDESGMPKERFSAEFPKEGPSILRIQQVVRGDSAAYFCASSATTGTGAYGYTFGSGTRLTVV.

A few counts support this clone. J is TRBJ1-4 and V is TRBV4-2, with a possible D match to TRBD1 (5 bases). Germline CDR1 and CDR2: LGHNA and YNFKEQ. The CDR3 has 16 residues. V lost 0 bases, J lost 8 bases, and 16 bases lay in between. The CDR3, as DNA: TGTGCCAGCAGCCAAGATCCCGCGGGGCAAAGGGAAAAACTGTTTTTT. Protein sequence: CASSQDPAGQREKLFF.